One sample yielded the 16 T cell receptor beta chains listed below, sequenced in a study of control samples from healthy donors and cancer patients. The protocol was immunoSEQ multiplex PCR, while the TCRdb copy is restricted to in-frame clones and leaves out a portion. The sample carries 100,000 to 150,000 clones, about 90% recorded once. The sequencing sample was made of blood. These receptors all come from a man aged 18 to 30 in good health.

This clone appeared a single time. This chain links TRBV29-1 with TRBJ2-3, with TRBD1 as a possible D gene (5 bases). V shed 7 bases and J shed 4 bases, with 9 bases lying between them. The CDR3 is 11 residues long. Germline CDR1 and CDR2: SQVTM and ANQGSEA. CDR3 in DNA: TGCAGCGCTGGGGCCGCAGATACGCAGTATTTT. It encodes CSAGAADTQYF.

The chain employs TRBV19 and TRBJ2-2, with no clear D. Per the germline V gene, CDR1 is LNHDA and CDR2 is SQIVND (reference sequence). Trimming cost V 8 bases and J 4 bases, with 20 bases left between them. This CDR3 is built from 16 residues. The CDR3 sequence: CASHAFWVVRTGELFF. The CDR3 DNA is TGTGCCAGTCACGCATTTTGGGTCGTTCGCACCGGGGAGCTGTTTTTT.

A remark on this clone: This sample includes further DNA sequences coding for the same CDR3. The chain combines TRBV5-1 with TRBJ2-5; D gene uncertain. Trimming removed 0 bases from V and 4 bases from J, with 4 bases in between. Germline CDR1 is SGHRS and CDR2 is YFSETQ. The CDR3 length is 12 residues. As DNA, the CDR3 is TGCGCCAGCAGCTTGGCCGGAGAGACCCAGTACTTC. This gives the protein CASSLAGETQYF.

A few counts support this clone. CDR3 residues: CASSTYWGGTYEQYF. DNA of the CDR3: TGTGCCAGCAGTACCTACTGGGGTGGGACCTACGAGCAGTACTTC. The rearrangement joins TRBV6-2 or TRBV6-3 to TRBJ2-7; D remains unclear. The CDR3 is made up of 15 amino acids. Germline V lookup: CDR1 MNHEY, CDR2 SVGEGT. V lost 5 bases, J lost 2 bases, and 16 bases lay in between.

This chain uses TRBV11-2 with TRBJ2-2, with D perhaps TRBD2 (7 bases). Germline lookup yields CDR1 SGHAT and CDR2 FQNNGV. V was cut by 4 bases and J by 1 base, with 13 bases left in between. The CDR3 loop spans 16 amino acids. The CDR3 sequence is CASSWGGSLNTGELFF. CDR3 DNA sequence: TGTGCCAGCAGCTGGGGGGGCAGTCTGAACACCGGGGAGCTGTTTTTT.

V and J are TRBV10-3 and TRBJ1-2, with D tentatively TRBD1 (6 bases). V lost 3 bases and J lost 2, with 10 bases in between. The CDR3 is made up of 14 amino acids. The germline gives CDR1 ENHRY, CDR2 SYGVKD. CDR3 amino acids: CAISDSTGNYGYTF. CDR3 DNA: TGTGCCATCAGTGACAGTACAGGGAACTATGGCTACACCTTC.

The CDR3 DNA reads TGTGCCAGCAGCTCAGGCTCGGGGAGGCTGGAGACCCAGTACTTC. This gives the protein CASSSGSGRLETQYF. This chain connects TRBV7-2 to TRBJ2-5; possibly TRBD2 for D (6 bases). This CDR3 contains 15 residues. V was cut by 4 bases and J by 5 bases, with 17 bases left in between. Germline V gene data show CDR1 as SGHTA and CDR2 as FQGNSA. The full variable domain, its missing parts supplied by reference TRBV7-2 and TRBJ2-5, is GAGVSQSPSNKVTEKGKDVELRCDPISGHTALYWYRQSLGQGLEFLIYFQGNSAPDKSGLPSDRFSAERTGGSVSTLTIQRTQQEDSAVYLCASSSGSGRLETQYFGPGTRLLVL.

V and J are TRBV28 and TRBJ2-7; the D is unclear. CDR3 length: 16 amino acids. With 3 bases removed from V and 2 bases from J, the gap between germline ends came to 17 bases. Germline CDR1 and CDR2: MDHEN and SYDVKM. The CDR3 is CASSFRVTDIAYEQYF. The CDR3 DNA reads TGTGCCAGCAGTTTTCGAGTAACGGATATCGCCTACGAGCAGTACTTC.

The chain combines TRBV27 with TRBJ2-1; 7 nucleotides match TRBD2. Looked up from germline, CDR1 is MNHEY and CDR2 is SMNVEV (reference sequence). This CDR3 has 15 residues. V gave up 8 bases and J gave up 4 bases; unmatched junction bases: 11. The CDR3 here is CASLLIAGAYNEQFF. The CDR3 DNA reads as TGTGCCAGCCTTCTCATAGCGGGTGCATACAATGAGCAGTTCTTC.

The V call is TRBV19, the J call TRBJ1-2, with 7 bases matching TRBD1. The V gene's germline CDR1 is LNHDA and CDR2 SQIVND (reference sequence). The CDR3 loop spans 13 amino acids. J gave up 10 bases and V 4 bases, and 9 bases lay outside the gene matches. As DNA, the CDR3 is TGTGCCAGTAGTAGGGGTCTACAGGGGACCTACACCTTC. Amino acids: CASSRGLQGTYTF.

The rearrangement links TRBV7-6 to TRBJ1-4; D is unclear. Germline values: CDR1 SGHVS, CDR2 FNYEAQ. Trimming took 2 bases from V and 5 from J, leaving 9 bases between them. The CDR3 is 14 amino acids. CDR3 DNA sequence: TGTGCCAGCAGCTTACGACATAGGAATGAAAAACTGTTTTTT. This gives the protein CASSLRHRNEKLFF.

The rearrangement uses TRBV12-3 or TRBV12-4 and TRBJ1-1; D unresolved. V was clipped by 5 bases and J by 5 bases, with 6 bases between them. The CDR3 has 11 amino acids. CDR3 sequence: CASSPTTEAFF. The DNA of the CDR3 is TGTGCCAGCAGTCCCACGACTGAAGCTTTCTTT.

V is TRBV2 and J is TRBJ1-1; maybe TRBD1 (5 bases). Germline values: CDR1 SNHLY, CDR2 FYNNEI. V lost 8 bases and J lost 1, with 11 bases in between. CDR3 size: 13 residues. CDR3 sequence: CASRPTGNTEAFF. The DNA of the CDR3 is TGTGCCAGCCGACCTACAGGGAACACTGAAGCTTTCTTT.

The chain joins TRBV30 to TRBJ2-5, with 9 positions matching TRBD1. CDR3 length equals 17 residues. Trimming removed 0 bases from V and 2 bases from J; junction bases left unmatched: 10. The germline V gene has CDR1 GTSNPN and CDR2 SVGIG (reference sequence). This chain's CDR3 is CAWSVRRWGQGQETQYF. The CDR3 DNA follows: TGTGCCTGGAGTGTACGGCGATGGGGACAGGGACAAGAGACCCAGTACTTC.

The chain combines TRBV19 with TRBJ2-7; 9 bases are a match to TRBD1. Trimming took 5 bases from V and 5 from J; bases not matched to a gene: 13. From germline, CDR1 is LNHDA and CDR2 SQIVND (reference sequence). This CDR3 is built from 16 residues. The CDR3 sequence: CASSAYIPGQGNEQYF. DNA of the CDR3: TGTGCCAGTAGTGCGTACATCCCGGGACAGGGCAACGAGCAGTACTTC.

The V gene is TRBV6-2 or TRBV6-3, the J gene TRBJ1-5; TRBD1 is a possible D gene (5 bases). The germline V gene has CDR1 MNHEY and CDR2 SVGEGT. The CDR3 is 15 residues long. Trimming left V 2 bases short and J 0 bases short, with 8 bases between. CDR3 nucleotide sequence: TGTGCCAGCAGTTACGGGGGTAATAGCAATCAGCCCCAGCATTTT. Translating it yields CASSYGGNSNQPQHF.